One and the same sample provided the 18 T cell receptor beta chains below, sequenced in a study of CD8+ T cells in alopecia areata. Treatment indicated: oral pan-JAK inhibitor, 5-10 mg twice daily. RNA was isolated and reverse transcribed to cDNA, the sequencing template. TCRdb's table, derived via immunoSEQ multiplex PCR, lists solely in-frame clones and lacks some. The sample contains 190,000 or so clones, about 60% of which appear only once. Here the sequenced sample was CD8+ T cells sorted from blood, taken at week 24, from a patient treated with tofacitinib. The receptor set was obtained from a human donor with alopecia areata.

This chain connects TRBV7-3 to TRBJ2-5; D unresolved. V was pared by 2 bases and J by 4 bases, with 8 bases between. Per germline, CDR1 SGHTA and CDR2 FQGTGA. The CDR3 has 13 residues. This chain's CDR3 is CASSLALRETQYF. In DNA form, the CDR3 reads TGTGCCAGCAGCTTAGCCCTCCGAGAGACCCAGTACTTC. Supplemented by reference TRBV7-3 and TRBJ2-5, the full variable domain reads GAGVSQTPSNKVTEKGKYVELRCDPISGHTALYWYRQSLGQGPEFLIYFQGTGAADDSGLPNDRFFAVRPEGSVSTLKIQRTERGDSAVYLCASSLALRETQYFGPGTRLLVL.

The gene calls are TRBV13 and TRBJ1-1, with D possibly TRBD1 on 5 matching bases. With 5 bases removed from V and 0 bases from J, the gap between germline ends came to 22 bases. The V gene's germline CDR1 is PRHDT and CDR2 FYEKMQ (reference sequence). This CDR3 is built from 18 residues. The CDR3 sequence: CASSRDVGTEGMNTEAFF. The DNA for the CDR3 is TGTGCCAGCAGCAGAGATGTCGGGACGGAGGGCATGAACACTGAAGCTTTCTTT. Full variable domain (rest looked up from reference TRBV13 and TRBJ1-1): AAGVIQSPRHLIKEKRETATLKCYPIPRHDTVYWYQQGPGQDPQFLISFYEKMQSDKGSIPDRFSAQQFSDYHSELNMSSLELGDSALYFCASSRDVGTEGMNTEAFFGQGTRLTVV.

The chain is built from TRBV11-2 and TRBJ2-2, with 8 bases identical to TRBD1. CDR3 size: 17 residues. CDR1 and CDR2 from the germline V gene are SGHAT and FQNNGV. V shed 3 bases and J 0 bases; nucleotides not matched to a gene: 6. DNA for the CDR3: TGTGCCAGCAGCTTGCCGAGACAGGGGCCGAACACCGGGGAGCTGTTTTTT. This codes for CASSLPRQGPNTGELFF.

The chain employs TRBV27 and TRBJ1-5, with TRBD1 identical over 9 bases. The CDR3 is 14 amino acids. Germline loops: CDR1 MNHEY, CDR2 SMNVEV (reference sequence). J lost 4 bases, V lost 6 bases, and 4 bases had no gene match. CDR3 loop: CASRGQGGNQPQHF. The CDR3 coding sequence is TGTGCCAGCAGGGGACAGGGTGGGAATCAGCCCCAGCATTTT.

The chain links TRBV4-1 to TRBJ1-6; 9 positions agree with TRBD1. The CDR3 length is 16 residues. V trimming: 1 base; J trimming: 10 bases; junction bases outside the gene matches: 8. CDR1 MGHRA and CDR2 YSYEKL come from the germline V gene. The chain's CDR3 is CASSQGTGALRSPLHF. CDR3 nucleotides: TGCGCCAGCAGCCAAGGGACAGGGGCCCTTAGGTCACCCCTCCACTTT.

This rearrangement joins TRBV4-1 to TRBJ2-1; possible D gene TRBD2, 5 bases. Germline V CDR1 and CDR2: MGHRA, YSYEKL. This CDR3 is built from 18 residues. Between the trimmed V and J ends, which lost 2 bases and 4 bases, there was a span of 21 bases. The CDR3 nucleotides read TGCGCCAGCAGCCAAACCGGGCCCCGAGAGGACTTTTACAATGAGCAGTTCTTC. Translation gives CASSQTGPREDFYNEQFF.

The chain uses TRBV29-1 and TRBJ2-1; 9 nucleotides line up with TRBD1. This CDR3 has 14 amino acids. Germline assignment: CDR1 SQVTM and CDR2 ANQGSEA. V was clipped by 7 bases and J by 3 bases; unmatched bases: 7. The CDR3 protein is CSANRDRDYNEQFF. The CDR3 coding sequence is TGCAGCGCCAACCGGGACAGGGACTACAATGAGCAGTTCTTC.

A word on this clone: The sample has other DNA sequences that encode this CDR3 too. This rearrangement joins TRBV30 to TRBJ1-3; no clear D. V shed 5 bases and J shed 4 bases, with 6 bases lying between them. This CDR3 comprises 11 residues. Germline CDR1 and CDR2: GTSNPN and SVGIG (reference sequence). The chain's CDR3 is CAWGPGNTIYF. In DNA form, the CDR3 reads TGTGCCTGGGGGCCAGGAAACACCATATATTTT.

J is TRBJ2-2 and V is TRBV29-1, with D maybe TRBD1 (5 bases). Trimming pared 6 bases from V and 4 bases from J, leaving 18 bases between. The CDR3 has 15 residues. Germline V gene data show CDR1 as SQVTM and CDR2 as ANQGSEA. This CDR3 is CSVEMQGLGTGELFF. DNA of the CDR3: TGCAGCGTGGAAATGCAGGGCTTGGGCACCGGGGAGCTGTTTTTT.

This chain connects TRBV2 to TRBJ1-2; weak D call: TRBD1 (6 bases). Germline loops: CDR1 SNHLY, CDR2 FYNNEI. The CDR3 runs 12 residues. Trimming left V 7 bases short and J 8 bases short, with 14 bases between. Here the CDR3 DNA reads TGTGCCAGCAACGCGGGGGCGAAGGGCTACACCTTC. This encodes CASNAGAKGYTF.

The chain carries TRBV11-2 and TRBJ1-3; no clear D gene. The CDR3 is 15 residues long. Per germline, CDR1 SGHAT and CDR2 FQNNGV. Deletions cut 2 bases from V and 0 bases from J, with 8 bases between. CDR3 DNA sequence: TGTGCCAGCAGCTTATCAGTACACTCTGGAAACACCATATATTTT. It is translated as CASSLSVHSGNTIYF.

V gene TRBV5-1 combines with J gene TRBJ2-3; a possible D gene is TRBD2 (6 bases). This CDR3 has 11 amino acids. From germline, CDR1 is SGHRS and CDR2 YFSETQ. Between the trimmed V and J ends, which lost 6 bases and 9 bases, there was a span of 11 bases. The CDR3 nucleotides are TGCGCCAGCACCAGAGGAGGGACGCAGTATTTT. Its translation: CASTRGGTQYF. Full variable domain (remainder filled in from reference TRBV5-1 and TRBJ2-3): KAGVTQTPRYLIKTRGQQVTLSCSPISGHRSVSWYQQTPGQGLQFLFEYFSETQRNKGNFPGRFSGRQFSNSRSEMNVSTLELGDSALYLCASTRGGTQYFGPGTRLTVL.

The V gene is TRBV29-1, the J gene TRBJ1-1; maybe TRBD1 (6 bases). The V end was cut by 4 bases, the J end by 3 bases, with 9 bases between. The CDR3 contains 12 residues. The V gene's germline CDR1 is SQVTM and CDR2 ANQGSEA. CDR3 protein: CSVGGQDTEAFF. Written as DNA, the CDR3 is TGCAGCGTTGGGGGGCAGGACACTGAAGCTTTCTTT.

CDR3 region: CSGGTGGQETQYF. DNA of the CDR3: TGCAGCGGCGGGACAGGGGGTCAAGAGACCCAGTACTTC. The V call is TRBV29-1, the J call TRBJ2-5; 11 bases line up with TRBD1. The J segment lost 2 bases and the V segment lost 7 bases, leaving 3 bases of the junction unmatched. Germline V gene lookup returns CDR1 SQVTM and CDR2 ANQGSEA. The CDR3 length is 13 residues.

This sequence joins TRBV5-1 and TRBJ2-5; possibly TRBD1 for D (5 bases). The CDR3 sequence is 14 residues long. Looked up from germline, CDR1 is SGHRS and CDR2 is YFSETQ. V gave up 5 bases and J gave up 1 base, with 12 bases separating them. The CDR3 DNA sequence: TGCGCCAGCAGTTGGACACTCACCCAAGAGACCCAGTACTTC. Translating it yields CASSWTLTQETQYF.

CDR3 in DNA: TGTGCCAGCAGCGTCGGGGGGAAGTCTGGGGCCAACGTCCTGACTTTC. Protein product: CASSVGGKSGANVLTF. This sequence joins TRBV9 and TRBJ2-6; 7 nucleotides line up with TRBD2. The CDR3 has 16 residues. The germline CDR1 and CDR2 sequences are SGDLS and YYNGEE. Trimming took 2 bases from V and 1 from J; bases not matched to a gene: 3. Using reference TRBV9 and TRBJ2-6 for the parts outside the CDR3, the full variable domain is DSGVTQTPKHLITATGQRVTLRCSPRSGDLSVYWYQQSLDQGLQFLIQYYNGEERAKGNILERFSAQQFPDLHSELNLSSLELGDSALYFCASSVGGKSGANVLTFGAGSRLTVL.

The chain carries TRBV15 and TRBJ1-5, with D perhaps TRBD1 (5 bases). V lost 0 bases to trimming and J lost 6 bases, with 12 bases between them. This CDR3 is built from 15 residues. Germline CDR1 LNHNV, CDR2 YYDKDF (reference sequence). CDR3 residues: CATSRDVGGGQPQHF. The CDR3 region has the DNA TGTGCCACCAGCAGAGATGTCGGTGGGGGTCAGCCCCAGCATTTT.

The chain joins TRBV10-3 to TRBJ2-4; 9 nucleotides align to TRBD2. This CDR3 has 14 amino acids. The germline CDR1 and CDR2 sequences are ENHRY and SYGVKD. J was trimmed by 8 bases and V by 5 bases; bases with no gene match: 7. CDR3 loop: CAISRGGATDIQYF. The CDR3 DNA follows: TGTGCCATCAGTCGCGGGGGGGCTACAGACATTCAGTACTTC.